These 11 T cell receptor beta chains were all obtained from the same sample, sequenced in a study of shared clonotypes between healthy human individuals. Method: immunoSEQ multiplex PCR; TCRdb's copy keeps in-frame clones and lacks some. The table records 2,500,000 or so clones, more than 80% of them present only once. Sequencing input: naive CD4+ T cells sorted from blood. Subset here: CD45RA+ positively selected. Receptor source: a man between 18 and 29 years old in good health.

The chain carries TRBV28 and TRBJ2-7, with 7 bases matching TRBD1. The V gene's germline CDR1 is MDHEN and CDR2 SYDVKM. V shed 7 bases and J 5 bases; nucleotides not matched to a gene: 11. The CDR3 has 14 residues. CDR3 sequence: CASTKQGKRDEQYF. The CDR3 nucleotides are TGTGCCAGCACTAAACAGGGGAAACGGGACGAGCAGTACTTC. Combining the CDR3 with reference TRBV28 and TRBJ2-7 gives the whole variable domain DVKVTQSSRYLVKRTGEKVFLECVQDMDHENMFWYRQDPGLGLRLIYFSYDVKMKEKGDIPEGYSVSREKKERFSLILESASTNQTSMYLCASTKQGKRDEQYFGPGTRLTVT.

The genes are TRBV10-3 and TRBJ1-1, with D unresolved. Germline values: CDR1 ENHRY, CDR2 SYGVKD. The CDR3 runs 12 residues. V lost 10 bases, J lost 1 base, and 10 bases lay in between. The CDR3 DNA is TGTGCCACCTACCATGGGAACACTGAAGCTTTCTTT. Amino acids: CATYHGNTEAFF.

The V call is TRBV27, the J call TRBJ2-3; 11 bases align to TRBD2. Germline-derived CDR1 and CDR2 are MNHEY and SMNVEV (reference sequence). The CDR3 runs to 14 residues. The junction had 4 bases not matched to a gene; V was cut back by 7 bases and J by 4 bases. The CDR3, as DNA: TGTGCCAGCAACCTAGCGGGAGGACCAGATACGCAGTATTTT. This codes for CASNLAGGPDTQYF.

V is TRBV15 and J is TRBJ2-3, with D maybe TRBD1 (6 bases). The length of the CDR3 is 17 residues. The germline V gene encodes CDR1 LNHNV and CDR2 YYDKDF (reference sequence). Between the trimmed V and J ends, which lost 0 bases and 2 bases, there was a span of 15 bases. The CDR3 spells CATSREPGQTFTDTQYF. DNA of the CDR3: TGTGCCACCAGCAGAGAGCCAGGACAGACATTCACAGATACGCAGTATTTT.

The chain is built from TRBV6-1 and TRBJ2-7, with TRBD1 matching over 9 bases. CDR1 is MNHNS and CDR2 is SASEGT in the germline V gene. The CDR3 extends over 13 amino acids. V trimming: 6 bases; J trimming: 5 bases; junction bases outside the gene matches: 5. The CDR3 DNA reads TGTGCCAGCAGCCGTACAGGGGGCAACGAGCAGTACTTC. This encodes CASSRTGGNEQYF.

This chain joins TRBV6-1 and TRBJ2-3, with a possible D match to TRBD2 (6 bases). The germline CDR1 and CDR2 sequences are MNHNS and SASEGT. The CDR3 is 14 residues long. V was clipped by 4 bases and J by 4 bases, with 12 bases between them. The CDR3 coding sequence is TGTGCCAGCAGTGGACTAGAATCGGCAGATACGCAGTATTTT. The encoded protein is CASSGLESADTQYF.

This sequence joins TRBV5-4 and TRBJ2-5; the match to TRBD2 covers 9 bases. Germline values: CDR1 SGHNT, CDR2 YYREEE (reference sequence). The CDR3 consists of 16 residues. Losses at the gene ends were 0 bases for V and 4 bases for J; bases not matched to a gene: 7. Here the CDR3 reads CASSLVGSGGPETQYF. Written as DNA, the CDR3 is TGTGCCAGCAGCTTGGTTGGTAGCGGGGGCCCAGAGACCCAGTACTTC.

The chain has TRBV5-1 and TRBJ1-1; TRBD1 matches at 8 bases. The CDR3 consists of 15 residues. J lost 3 bases, V lost 2 bases, and 6 bases had no gene match. CDR1 is SGHRS, CDR2 YFSETQ, per germline. CDR3: CASSLWGQAHTEAFF. Here the CDR3 DNA reads TGCGCCAGCAGCTTATGGGGACAGGCGCACACTGAAGCTTTCTTT.

The chain carries TRBV2 and TRBJ1-4; D is possibly TRBD1 (5 bases). V was shortened by 2 bases and J by 5 bases, with 9 bases between the two germline ends. CDR1 SNHLY and CDR2 FYNNEI come from the germline V gene. The CDR3 spans 14 residues. DNA of the CDR3: TGTGCCAGCAGTGAAAACAGGATCAATGAAAAACTGTTTTTT. It yields the protein CASSENRINEKLFF. Combining the CDR3 with reference TRBV2 and TRBJ1-4 gives the whole variable domain EPEVTQTPSHQVTQMGQEVILRCVPISNHLYFYWYRQILGQKVEFLVSFYNNEISEKSEIFDDQFSVERPDGSNFTLKIRSTKLEDSAMYFCASSENRINEKLFFGSGTQLSVL.

V is TRBV7-9 and J is TRBJ2-5; TRBD2 aligns across 7 bases. The V segment lost 10 bases and the J segment 1 base; nucleotides outside the gene matches: 12. This CDR3 comprises 15 residues. Germline loops: CDR1 SEHNR, CDR2 FQNEAQ (reference sequence). Here the CDR3 reads CAIPPASGVQETQYF. In DNA form, the CDR3 reads TGTGCCATCCCTCCGGCTAGCGGAGTCCAAGAGACCCAGTACTTC. The complete variable domain, with remaining parts taken from reference TRBV7-9 and TRBJ2-5, reads DTGVSQNPRHKITKRGQNVTFRCDPISEHNRLYWYRQTLGQGPEFLTYFQNEAQLEKSRLLSDRFSAERPKGSFSTLEIQRTEQGDSAMYLCAIPPASGVQETQYFGPGTRLLVL.

The genes are TRBV21-1 and TRBJ2-3; the table calls TRBD2, which could not be checked here. TRBV21-1 is deemed a pseudogene. The CDR3 is 15 amino acids. The CDR3 region has the DNA TGTGCCAGCAGCAAGACTAGCGGGAGACGAGATACGCAGTATTTT. Its translation is CASSKTSGRRDTQYF.